This TCR beta chain was sequenced in a study of PD-1 blockade in classical Hodgkin lymphoma. General study results and limits: Patients were excluded if nivolumab began under 1 year after ASCT (the autologous transplant).

Only in-frame clones appear in the TCRdb table, and some are missing; sequencing was by immunoSEQ multiplex PCR. The sample shows about 37,000 clones, roughly 88% of them seen only once. Regarding this clone: No antigen is known for it.

Relapse after autologous stem cell transplantation occurred in every patient, and brentuximab vedotin exposure varied. Best outcomes ranged across complete response, partial response and progressive disease. V lost 6 bases to trimming and J lost 0 bases, with 11 bases between them. Looked up from germline, CDR1 is SGHNT and CDR2 is YYREEE (reference sequence). This CDR3 is built from 14 residues. V usage is TRBV5-4 and J usage is TRBJ2-3; possible D gene TRBD2, 5 bases. Sequences were derived from peripheral blood mononuclear cells (PBMCs), sampled before the second cycle of nivolumab. The source is a human donor with classical Hodgkin lymphoma. The CDR3 region is CASTFGGSTDTQYF. The CDR3, as DNA: TGTGCCAGCACTTTTGGCGGGAGCACAGATACGCAGTATTTT.